These T cell receptor beta chains were read from a single sample in a study of T cells after yellow fever vaccination. TCRdb analysed the 5' RACE reads with MiXCR anew, one entry per CDR3 protein. The data hold under 200,000 distinct CDR3 sequences, with 6% to 7.5% observed a single time. The input for sequencing was CD4+ T cells sorted from PBMCs, taken 5 to 6 days after the first yellow fever vaccination. These receptors were collected from a man between 18 and 29 years old who received the YFV17D yellow fever vaccine. The conserved cysteine and the conserved F or W are not part of the CDR3 here.

V gene | CDR3 protein
TRBV9 | ASSVAGGTSSTDTQY
TRBV20-1 | SAYHPDSPLH
TRBV9 | ASSGGTSGGAVNEQF
TRBV3-1 | ASSQETIGNTIY
TRBV5-5 | ASSRGQGAYEQY
TRBV27 | ARELTDTQY
TRBV4-1 | ASSNSLQGLGSQY
TRBV4-2 | ASSQGPGLAESTDTQY
TRBV4-1 | ASSQGELNPAGYT
TRBV5-6 | ASSFAGVIGSSYNSPLH
TRBV5-1 | ASSHWPLRTGRGGYT
TRBV20-1 | SALRRAGGHYNEQF
TRBV9 | ASSVDPRGDGYT
TRBV20-1 | SARDMATGYTDTQY
TRBV19 | ASSMQSSYNEQF
TRBV12-3/TRBV12-4 | ASSALAGDTGELF
TRBV7-2 | ASSRLGRGHEAF
TRBV7-2 | ASSRTAYQETQY
TRBV11-2 | ASRTPSGGRSGANVLT
TRBV7-2 | ASSLSGGYQPQH
TRBV5-1 | ASSFGREADTQY
TRBV6-1 | ASSEAVGIPYEQY
TRBV10-3 | AISESSAGIQETQY
TRBV24-1 | ATSASKDSARSGELF
TRBV18 | ASSLQGDTIY
TRBV7-6 | ASSRNRGDRQY